The entry below gives a single T cell receptor (beta chain) sequence along with its context. Its specific antigen is unknown. Base quality data are lacking; no much larger clone is found one base away. The sample belongs to a study of cytomegalovirus exposure and HLA in healthy donors (TCRdb year 2017). Context from the whole study: An earlier analysis of 550 to 700 of the donors reported 250 to 300 Gb of sequence data and some 100 million unique TCR beta sequences from roughly 200 million T cells. About 280 gigabases of sequencing data and around 88 million unique TCR sequences made up an early release that covered approximately 650 HLA-typed donors. Among the approximately 420 genotyped donors, approximately 77% belonged to the genetic ancestry cluster associated with self-reported Caucasian donors. The study aimed to test whether signatures of past pathogen exposure could be identified by cataloging public T cell receptors. Using immunosequencing, the study profiled T cell repertoires from some 670 subjects and related those repertoires to cytomegalovirus serostatus. Along with the approximately 620-subject first cohort, a separate validation cohort of approximately 110 different subjects was used. The study combined high-throughput TCR immunosequencing, statistical association of individual TCRs with disease status, and machine learning to predict cytomegalovirus infection status. To study patterns of TCR occurrence, a later analysis re-analyzed previously published TCR beta repertoires from more than 550 donors and added high-resolution HLA genotyping. The later analysis used no new phenotypic data to find candidate immune exposures, relying instead on TCR beta sequences and their occurrence across donors. An earlier analysis of around 640 of the donors used high-throughput TCR beta sequencing to judge whether each TCR beta V gene segment behaved as functional or pseudogenic. Donor age, sex, ethnicity and CMV serostatus were compiled together with the repertoire data. A later genetic analysis took genome-wide SNP genotypes for about 65% of the 666 donors and used that subset as a discovery cohort. Every discovery cohort repertoire had been produced on one sequencing platform. HLA typing covered class I and class II loci at four-digit resolution. The number of donors typed differed by locus, with roughly 629-640 for A, B, C, DRB1 and DQB1, roughly 520 for DQA1, 606 for DPA1, and approximately 470 for DPB1. Because of strong linkage in the cohort, four to six DR-DQ haplotypes were treated as single units for association and clustering. Among about 360 genotyped donors of the cohort, an average of about 240,000 unique TCR beta nucleotide sequences were sequenced per donor, roughly 20% of them non-productive. Study-wide conclusions, independent of this receptor: Most TCR sequences were seen in very few donors, while some public TCRs were found in many individuals. A later analysis found that most CMV-associated TCR beta chains appeared HLA-restricted, with HLA associations seemingly driven largely by CMV exposure. In an earlier analysis of 450 to 750 of the donors, most TCR beta V segments appeared in productive rearrangements about 87% or about 30% of the time, broadly matching IMGT annotations. A later analysis associated around 16,000 TCR beta sequences with specific HLA alleles at a false discovery rate of 0.05. According to the authors, the approach could potentially be generalized to other disease states and immunological phenotypes. Because some donors lacked HLA typing at each locus, the association tests relied only on the typed subset. A later analysis reported that several top co-occurrence clusters appeared linked to parvovirus B19, influenza, CMV and Epstein-Barr virus. In a later analysis, the rate of TCR association differed among HLA loci, with DRB1 alleles having the most associated TCRs and HLA-C alleles having the fewest. Presence/absence analyses assumed roughly uniform sequencing depth across donors, an assumption that may not hold. A few of the identified cytomegalovirus-associated TCR beta chains were confirmed in vitro to be specific for cytomegalovirus antigens. In a later genetic analysis, a missense DCLRE1C variant was associated with V-gene and J-gene trimming of TCR beta chains, and the association was replicated in an independent cohort. A later genetic analysis reported fewer N-insertions in productive TCRs among donors in an Asian-associated ancestry cluster than the roughly 670-donor mean. The classifier was reported to diagnose cytomegalovirus status with high specificity and sensitivity in both the original and validation cohorts. The cohort was sequenced for TCR beta chains only, and without alpha or paired-chain data the features that could be detected were limited. Some IMGT-functional V segments, including TRBV6-2 and TRBV6-3, could not be distinguished by the 87-base-pair reads and were therefore excluded. In a later analysis, HLA-associated TCR beta chains were found to be more clonally expanded and to have lower generation probabilities than equally common non-associated chains. A further reported finding was that TCR beta sequences accurately predicted the HLA-A and HLA-B alleles for most subjects in the first cohort. Over 15 rarely observed V segments, including chromosome 9 orphons, were excluded from the earlier analysis of a few hundred of the donors because counts were too low. For the cohort, immune exposure information was limited to CMV serostatus. A cluster of highly shared sequence variants was judged likely to represent a technical artifact of the sequencing pipeline. A total of around 150 TCR beta chains were listed by the study as associated with cytomegalovirus. Assigning TCR associations to individual alleles was difficult when HLA alleles, especially DR and DQ, strongly co-occurred. Linkage disequilibrium might explain the correlated functional status among segregating V segments, but an unknown experimental factor could not be excluded.

The cysteine opens and the phenylalanine closes a CDR3 of 12 amino acids. The retained sequence is limited to the CDR3, 36 bases, with the frame set at the first base. CDR1 WSHSY and CDR2 SAAADI were looked up in the germline V gene. Relative to germline, V is 3 bases shorter and J is 15 bases shorter, with 15 bases between their ends. The cohort consisted of 600 to 700 healthy bone marrow donors. Cohort members were all nominally healthy when sampled, although unrecorded immune exposures were likely present. The donor tested CMV seronegative and was one of the 352 seronegative cohort members. A peripheral blood sample was collected from each donor, and TCR beta sequencing was performed on peripheral blood mononuclear cells. Genomic DNA was extracted from the blood cell samples with the Qiagen DNeasy Blood Extraction Kit. Receptor amplification or capture employed the immunoSEQ multiplex PCR assay. A mixture of 60 forward primers for TCR Vbeta segments and 13 reverse primers for TCR Jbeta segments was used in the multiplex PCR. Amplification of the CDR3 region of rearranged TCR beta genes was performed with a multiplex PCR assay on genomic DNA. On the Illumina HiSeq System, the amplified TCR beta libraries were sequenced as 87-base-pair reads. The original pipeline was this. A later analysis counted approximately 84 million unique TCR beta chains across the 670 or so repertoires, and 9 million to 14 million of these chains were shared by at least two donors. Raw reads were error-corrected and collapsed into unique sequences by a nearest-neighbor algorithm in which closely related sequences were merged to remove PCR and sequencing errors. To assign V, D and J gene segments, CDR3 sequences were aligned to IMGT reference sequences. Each retained sequence needed at least a six-nucleotide match to both a V gene segment and a J gene segment. A rearrangement counted as productive if the CDR3 had no stop codons and remained in frame with V and J, and every other rearrangement counted as non-productive. CDR3 was defined according to IMGT convention as the region running from the second conserved V-encoded cysteine to the conserved J-encoded phenylalanine. In an earlier analysis of more than 550 of the donors, sequences lacking an unambiguous match to a single V gene segment were excluded. In an earlier analysis of approximately 500 of the donors, a V segment was called functional when productive rearrangements were above 56.7%, and segregating when the standard deviation between donors exceeded 5%. To diagnose cytomegalovirus status from the catalog of TCR beta chain sequences, a statistical classification framework was built. In a later analysis, TCR nucleotide sequences were compared against IMGT/GENE-DB human TR gene sequences so that V and J genes could be assigned. The TCRdist pipeline was used in a later analysis to assign CDR3 sequences and most-parsimonious VDJ recombination scenarios. In a later analysis, each TCR beta chain was defined by its CDR3 amino acid sequence together with its V-gene family, and reads lacking a unique V-gene family were excluded. A later analysis removed 592 highly shared, low-generation-probability nucleotide sequences to deal with suspected cross-contamination and a sequencing artifact. In a later analysis, a clonal expansion index for each public chain was calculated from normalized within-repertoire ranks of inferred template counts. Generation probabilities in a later analysis came from a VDJ recombination model fitted to out-of-frame rearrangements, and those results were checked against IGoR. In a later analysis, hypergeometric tests were used to score TCR-TCR, TCR-HLA and TCR-CMV co-occurrence, with a repertoire-size bias correction applied to TCR pairs. False discovery rates were estimated in a later analysis by permuting HLA or CMV assignments 20 times. In a later analysis, co-occurring TCRs were grouped using DBSCAN, and TCRdist sequence similarity was added for clustering within HLA-allele-positive subsets. Repertoires with fewer than 30,000 or more than 120,000 public chains were left out of co-occurrence clustering, as were five repertoires with anomalous nucleotide sharing. TCRdb re-hosts the immuneACCESS table, in-frame sequences only. Its copies lack some clones; in the studies checked, an unresolved V gene accounts for under half of them, and the cause for the rest is not known. V and J calls and clone size are given by that table; D and trimming were obtained from the DNA. Recorded for this sample are around 280,000 clones; over 85% of them occurred a single time. The ten largest clones represent about 2% of the sample.

The TCR originated in a young woman in good health and CMV-seronegative. The sequence is built from TRBV10-2 and TRBJ1-5; the D gene is possibly TRBD1, with 5 bases matching. Material for sequencing was PBMCs. Read as DNA, the sequence is TGCGCCAGCAGTGACCCCACAGGCCCCGTGCATTTT. This yields the protein CASSDPTGPVHF.